These 5 T cell receptor beta chains share one sample of origin, sequenced in a study of cytomegalovirus exposure and HLA in healthy donors (dated by TCRdb to about 2017). The library came from the immunoSEQ multiplex PCR assay. TCRdb mirrors the immuneACCESS table, restricted to in-frame sequences. Some clones are absent from its copies; in checked studies, under half trace to an unresolved V gene, and the reason for the others is unknown. This sample comprises 90,000 or so clones, 95% to 97% of them detected only once. Around 0.78% of the sample is held by the ten biggest clonotypes. What was sequenced was PBMCs. The receptor set was obtained from a man younger than 35 in good health and CMV-seronegative.

V usage is TRBV29-1 and J usage is TRBJ2-1; 7 nucleotides line up with TRBD1. V lost 2 bases, J lost 11 bases, and 6 bases stayed unmatched. The CDR3 totals 12 residues. Germline CDR1 SQVTM, CDR2 ANQGSEA. CDR3 protein: CSVETGTAKQFF. CDR3 sequence (DNA): TGCAGCGTTGAAACTGGGACAGCTAAGCAGTTCTTC.

The chain combines TRBV29-1 with TRBJ2-5; TRBD2 agrees at 10 bases. Trimming removed 4 bases from V and 7 bases from J; junction bases left unmatched: 15. The CDR3 length is 16 residues. Germline V lookup: CDR1 SQVTM, CDR2 ANQGSEA. The CDR3 DNA follows: TGCAGCGTTGGCAGGAGACTAGCGGGTCCAATTCCGACCCAGTACTTC. Translation gives CSVGRRLAGPIPTQYF.

This clone was detected once. V and J are TRBV5-5 and TRBJ2-7; 7 nucleotides align to TRBD2. The CDR3 length is 13 residues. The V gene's germline CDR1 is SGHKS and CDR2 YYEKEE (reference sequence). V was pared by 5 bases and J by 0 bases, with 2 bases of the junction left unmatched. The CDR3 region is CASSWTSSYEQYV. The CDR3 bases are TGTGCCAGCAGTTGGACTAGCTCCTACGAGCAGTACGTC.

The chain links TRBV6-4 to TRBJ2-1; 7 bases match TRBD2. Trimming at V came to 0 bases and at J to 3 bases, leaving 8 bases not matched to a gene. CDR1 and CDR2 from the germline V gene are MRHNA and SNTAGT. There are 17 residues in the CDR3. The CDR3 DNA reads as TGTGCCAGCAGTGACTCCGGGCTAGCGGCAGTCTACAATGAGCAGTTCTTC. It translates to CASSDSGLAAVYNEQFF.

The CDR3: CASSASISGRATGELFF. The CDR3 nucleotides read TGCGCCAGCAGCGCCTCGATAAGCGGGAGGGCAACCGGGGAGCTGTTTTTT. The chain carries TRBV5-1 and TRBJ2-2; TRBD2 matches 10 bases. The V segment lost 4 bases and the J segment 5 bases; nucleotides outside the gene matches: 11. CDR3 length equals 17 residues. The germline CDR1 and CDR2 sequences are SGHRS and YFSETQ. Drawing the rest from reference TRBV5-1 and TRBJ2-2, the complete variable domain is KAGVTQTPRYLIKTRGQQVTLSCSPISGHRSVSWYQQTPGQGLQFLFEYFSETQRNKGNFPGRFSGRQFSNSRSEMNVSTLELGDSALYLCASSASISGRATGELFFGEGSRLTVL.